This T cell receptor (beta chain) was profiled in a study of cytomegalovirus exposure and HLA in healthy donors. Profiling relied on immunoSEQ multiplex PCR, and the TCRdb table lists in-frame clones only, not all of them. The sample includes 180,000 or so clones, approximately 86% of them seen just once. Trimming pared 0 bases from V and 3 bases from J, leaving 9 bases between. Germline assignment: CDR1 SGDLS and CDR2 YYNGEE. The CDR3 is made up of 14 amino acids. The V call is TRBV9, the J call TRBJ1-2, with D uncertain. The receptor comes from a man younger than 45 in good health and CMV-seropositive. The sample taken for sequencing was PBMCs. DNA of the CDR3: TGTGCCAGCAGCGTAGGGGTCAGAGACTATGGCTACACCTTC. Amino acids: CASSVGVRDYGYTF.